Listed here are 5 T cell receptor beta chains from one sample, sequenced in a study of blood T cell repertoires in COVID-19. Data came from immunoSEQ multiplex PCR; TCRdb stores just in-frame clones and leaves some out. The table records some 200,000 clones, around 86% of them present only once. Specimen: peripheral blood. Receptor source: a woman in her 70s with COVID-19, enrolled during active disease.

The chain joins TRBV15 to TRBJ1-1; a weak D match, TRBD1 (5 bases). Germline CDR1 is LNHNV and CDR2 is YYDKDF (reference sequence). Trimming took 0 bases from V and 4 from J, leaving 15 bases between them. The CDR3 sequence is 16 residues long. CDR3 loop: CATSRDPGGAVTEAFF. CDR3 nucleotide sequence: TGTGCCACCAGCAGAGATCCAGGAGGGGCGGTCACTGAAGCTTTCTTT.

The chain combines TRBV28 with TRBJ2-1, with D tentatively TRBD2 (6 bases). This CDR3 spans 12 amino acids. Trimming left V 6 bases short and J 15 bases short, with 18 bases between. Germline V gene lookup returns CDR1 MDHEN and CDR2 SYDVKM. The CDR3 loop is CASRYGTGRLFF. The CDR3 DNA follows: TGTGCCAGCAGATACGGGACGGGGAGGCTGTTCTTC.

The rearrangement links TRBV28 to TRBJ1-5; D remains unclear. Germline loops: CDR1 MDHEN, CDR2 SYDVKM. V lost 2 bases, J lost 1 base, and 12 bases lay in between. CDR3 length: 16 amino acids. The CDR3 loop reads CASSLRGRRSNQPQHF. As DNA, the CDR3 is TGTGCCAGCAGTTTAAGAGGTCGACGGAGCAATCAGCCCCAGCATTTT.

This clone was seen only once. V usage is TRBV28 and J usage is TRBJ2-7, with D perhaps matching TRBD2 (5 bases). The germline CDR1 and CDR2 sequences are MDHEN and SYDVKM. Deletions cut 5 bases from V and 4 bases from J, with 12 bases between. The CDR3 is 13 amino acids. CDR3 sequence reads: CASSPSPIYEQYF. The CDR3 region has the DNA TGTGCCAGCAGTCCTAGCCCCATTTACGAGCAGTACTTC.

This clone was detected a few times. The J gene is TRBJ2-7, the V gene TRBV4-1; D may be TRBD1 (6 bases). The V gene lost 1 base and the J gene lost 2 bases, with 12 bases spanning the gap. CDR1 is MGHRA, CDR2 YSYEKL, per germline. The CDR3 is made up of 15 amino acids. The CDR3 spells CASSQVTGIAYEQYF. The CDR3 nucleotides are TGCGCCAGCAGCCAAGTCACAGGGATAGCCTACGAGCAGTACTTC.